This paragraph covers one T cell receptor (beta chain) sequence. What it binds is not known. These data are taken from a study of response to subunit inactivated influenza vaccine. Study results and caveats: Few additional T cells are recruited per seasonal influenza vaccination, authors suggested.

TCRdb itself ran the RT-PCR reads through MiXCR, one entry per CDR3 protein. The sample lists some 800,000 distinct CDR3 sequences; 21% were seen once. V lost 7 bases and J lost 3; bases outside the gene matches: 5. The CDR3 has 13 amino acids. Looked up from germline, CDR1 is MNHEY and CDR2 is SMNVEV (reference sequence). The input for sequencing was PBMCs from blood, taken less than 6 days after vaccination. The gene calls are TRBV27 and TRBJ2-5, with 7 bases matching TRBD1. This TCR was recovered from a man in his fifties who received an inactivated influenza vaccine. The CDR3 coding sequence is TGTGCCAGCATTGACAGGGTTAAAGAGACCCAGTACTTC. Protein: CASIDRVKETQYF.